The clone carrying this TCR beta chain was observed once. One end of the junction varies from germline; a read error may be responsible. The sample belongs to a study of cytomegalovirus exposure and HLA in healthy donors. Using immunoSEQ multiplex PCR, the repertoire was profiled, and TCRdb retains in-frame clones only, with some absent. The table has about 49,000 clones, around nine tenths seen once; the top ten hold 1.4%. This CDR3 comprises 15 residues. Germline V lookup: CDR1 SGHTA, CDR2 FQGNSA. The chain carries TRBV7-2 and TRBJ2-3, with 11 bases matching TRBD2. This TCR was recovered from a man between 18 and 35 years old in good health and CMV-seronegative. The specimen sequenced was PBMCs. CDR3 coding DNA: TGTGCCAGCAGCGTAGCGGGAGGGAACACAGATACGCAGTATTTT. It is translated as CASSVAGGNTDTQYF.